These 12 T cell receptor beta chains share one sample of origin, sequenced in a study of shared clonotypes between healthy human individuals (dated by TCRdb to 2018 to 2020). The library was obtained by the immunoSEQ multiplex PCR assay. TCRdb obtained this table from immuneACCESS and retained in-frame rearrangements with V and J assigned. These tables miss some clones; where compared with another copy, unresolved V genes account for less than half of the shortfall, and the remainder is unexplained. This sample comprises over 2 million clones, 80% to 95% of them detected only once. The ten top clones hold around 0.4% of the sample. Material for sequencing was naive CD4+ T cells from PBMCs. What the cell subset or site label conveys for this sample: CD45RA+ positively selected. The source of these receptors is a man between 18 and 29 years old in good health. Some clones in this sample may be carry-over from other donors' samples.

The chain is built from TRBV15 and TRBJ2-1; no reliable D call. Germline CDR1 and CDR2: LNHNV and YYDKDF (reference sequence). This CDR3 contains 17 residues. Trimming stripped 0 bases from V and 4 bases from J, with 16 bases between. The CDR3 reads CATSRDVGTVWYNEQFF. The DNA for the CDR3 is TGTGCCACCAGCAGAGATGTAGGAACAGTGTGGTACAATGAGCAGTTCTTC. The variable domain in full, with the rest retrieved from reference TRBV15 and TRBJ2-1, is DAMVIQNPRYQVTQFGKPVTLSCSQTLNHNVMYWYQQKSSQAPKLLFHYYDKDFNNEADTPDNFQSRRPNTSFCFLDIRSPGLGDTAMYLCATSRDVGTVWYNEQFFGPGTRLTVL.

This sequence joins TRBV18 and TRBJ1-3; 10 bases agree with TRBD1. Germline CDR1 KGHSH, CDR2 LQKENI. The CDR3 loop spans 17 amino acids. V was clipped by 2 bases and J by 3 bases; unmatched bases: 7. The CDR3 DNA is TGTGCCAGCTCACCATCCCCTGACAGGGGGCTTGGAAACACCATATATTTT. Translation: CASSPSPDRGLGNTIYF.

The chain has TRBV5-4 and TRBJ2-5; D is perhaps TRBD2 (6 bases). V shed 4 bases and J shed 2 bases, with 15 bases lying between them. CDR3 length: 15 residues. The germline CDR1 and CDR2 sequences are SGHNT and YYREEE (reference sequence). CDR3 amino acids: CASSGLSAGQETQYF. In DNA form, the CDR3 reads TGTGCCAGCAGCGGTTTATCAGCGGGTCAAGAGACCCAGTACTTC.

V is TRBV6-1 and J is TRBJ1-2; 7 bases are a match to TRBD1. With 6 bases clipped from V and 8 bases from J, the junction kept 15 bases outside the gene matches. The CDR3 has 15 amino acids. Germline V gives CDR1 MNHNS, CDR2 SASEGT. The chain's CDR3 is CASRNYPTGAGGYTF. CDR3 DNA: TGTGCCAGCAGAAATTATCCAACAGGGGCTGGAGGCTACACCTTC.

The chain couples TRBV18 to TRBJ1-5; D gene ambiguous. The germline CDR1 and CDR2 sequences are KGHSH and LQKENI. Trimming removed 2 bases at V and 6 bases at J, with 11 bases between. The CDR3 length is 14 residues. The CDR3 coding sequence is TGTGCCAGCTCACCATCGGGCAGCGGTCAGCCCCAGCATTTT. It specifies CASSPSGSGQPQHF.

The chain has TRBV28 and TRBJ2-7; TRBD2 aligns across 11 bases. CDR3 length: 16 amino acids. Germline loops: CDR1 MDHEN, CDR2 SYDVKM. V lost 5 bases, J lost 3 bases, and 9 bases stayed unmatched. CDR3 in amino acids: CASSPAGTSGLYEQYF. The CDR3 nucleotides read TGTGCCAGCAGTCCGGCCGGGACTAGCGGACTCTACGAGCAGTACTTC.

The CDR3 DNA sequence: TGTGCCAGCAGCTTAAGCATCAGGGGGGGGGCAGATACGCAGTATTTT. Protein product: CASSLSIRGGADTQYF. The chain links TRBV7-6 to TRBJ2-3; D may be TRBD1 or TRBD2 (7 bases each). V was shortened by 2 bases and J by 4 bases, with 16 bases between the two germline ends. This CDR3 has 16 residues. Germline V gene sequence: CDR1 SGHVS, CDR2 FNYEAQ.

The genes are TRBV28 and TRBJ2-7, with a tentative D call TRBD1 (5 bases). This CDR3 contains 15 residues. The V end was cut by 7 bases, the J end by 0 bases, with 16 bases between. CDR1 MDHEN and CDR2 SYDVKM come from the germline V gene. The CDR3 is CASIPGAARSYEQYF. CDR3 sequence (DNA): TGTGCCAGCATCCCTGGGGCGGCTCGCTCCTACGAGCAGTACTTC.

The chain joins TRBV21-1 to TRBJ1-5; no DNA check was done on the table's D call, TRBD1. TRBV21-1 is designated a pseudogene. The CDR3 runs to 17 residues. The CDR3: CASSKNLGHPSNQPQHF. The CDR3 DNA reads TGTGCCAGCAGCAAAAATTTGGGACACCCTAGCAATCAGCCCCAGCATTTT.

CDR3 region: CASSQVGQGNTEAFF. The CDR3, as DNA: TGTGCCAGCAGCCAAGTGGGACAGGGGAACACTGAAGCTTTCTTT. The rearrangement links TRBV14 to TRBJ1-1; 9 bases line up with TRBD1. Germline lookup yields CDR1 SGHDN and CDR2 FVKESK. This CDR3 contains 15 residues. The V segment lost 1 base and the J segment 1 base; nucleotides outside the gene matches: 1.

V gene TRBV5-1 combines with J gene TRBJ1-1; maybe TRBD1 (5 bases). V was trimmed by 4 bases and J by 6 bases, leaving 13 bases between them. The length of the CDR3 is 13 residues. CDR1 SGHRS and CDR2 YFSETQ come from the germline V gene. CDR3 loop: CASSPDQGSEAFF. In DNA form, the CDR3 reads TGCGCCAGCAGCCCGGACCAGGGTTCTGAAGCTTTCTTT. Full variable domain (outside the CDR3, taken from reference TRBV5-1 and TRBJ1-1): KAGVTQTPRYLIKTRGQQVTLSCSPISGHRSVSWYQQTPGQGLQFLFEYFSETQRNKGNFPGRFSGRQFSNSRSEMNVSTLELGDSALYLCASSPDQGSEAFFGQGTRLTVV.

The chain uses TRBV4-3 and TRBJ2-2; no clear D. The CDR3 is 15 residues long. Between the trimmed V and J ends, which lost 1 base and 8 bases, there was a span of 14 bases. Looked up from germline, CDR1 is LGHNA and CDR2 is YSLEER. CDR3 residues: CASSQVVGPLGELFF. In DNA, the CDR3 is TGCGCCAGCAGCCAAGTGGTCGGTCCCCTAGGGGAGCTGTTTTTT.